Listed below are T cell receptor beta chains from one sample, sequenced in a study of T cells in Graves' hyperthyroidism and ophthalmopathy. TCRdb itself ran the multiplex PCR reads through MiXCR, one entry per CDR3 protein. The sample consists of approximately 220,000 distinct CDR3 sequences, about a sixth of them appearing once. The material sequenced was blood. The receptors were sampled from a man aged 35-49 years with Graves' hyperthyroidism. The CDR3 runs from the conserved cysteine through the conserved F or W. Each record gives: J gene, D gene, V gene, clone size, CDR3 protein, CDR3 DNA. A D gene is named only where the DNA matches it firmly. A clone size is listed for some rows: how often the clone was seen (once, few, many), or a class if it is expanded.

J: TRBJ2-2; D: TRBD1; V: TRBV2; size: many; CDR3: CASSALIGTGGTGELFF; DNA: TGTGCCAGCAGTGCCTTAATCGGGACAGGGGGTACCGGGGAGCTGTTTTTT
J: TRBJ1-2; D: TRBD1; V: TRBV18; size: -; CDR3: CASSPTGTGRRENYGYTF; DNA: TGTGCCAGCTCACCCACCGGGACAGGGCGCCGAGAAAACTATGGCTACACCTTC
J: TRBJ2-1; D: -; V: TRBV5-1; size: few; CDR3: CASSLNGYNEQFF; DNA: TGCGCCAGCAGCTTGAACGGGTACAATGAGCAGTTCTTC
J: TRBJ2-2; D: -; V: TRBV7-9; size: many; CDR3: CASSSLGGLTTGELFF; DNA: TGTGCCAGCAGCTCCCTGGGGGGGCTGACCACCGGGGAGCTGTTTTTT
J: TRBJ2-1; D: -; V: TRBV18; size: many; CDR3: CASSPPGLREQFF; DNA: TGTGCCAGCTCACCACCTGGCCTCCGTGAGCAGTTCTTC
J: TRBJ1-2; D: -; V: TRBV28; size: few; CDR3: CASSLTGPGDTF; DNA: TGTGCCAGCAGTTTGACAGGTCCGGGGGACACCTTC
J: TRBJ1-2; D: TRBD1; V: TRBV20-1; size: -; CDR3: CSARDRRQGGKYGYTF; DNA: TGCAGTGCTAGAGATCGGAGACAGGGGGGAAAATATGGCTACACCTTC
J: TRBJ2-5; D: -; V: TRBV18; size: many; CDR3: CASSPPGRRQETQYF; DNA: TGTGCCAGCTCACCTCCGGGACGCCGCCAAGAGACCCAGTACTTC
J: TRBJ1-3; D: TRBD1; V: TRBV20-1; size: -; CDR3: CSARQPAGTGDSGNTIYF; DNA: TGCAGTGCTAGACAGCCTGCCGGGACAGGGGACTCTGGAAACACCATATATTTT
J: TRBJ2-5; D: TRBD1; V: TRBV5-1; size: -; CDR3: CASAPGTDQETQYF; DNA: TGCGCCAGCGCCCCCGGGACAGACCAAGAGACCCAGTACTTC
J: TRBJ1-6; D: -; V: TRBV19; size: few; CDR3: CASSIYWDASNSPLHF; DNA: TGTGCCAGTAGTATATATTGGGACGCGAGTAATTCACCCCTCCACTTT
J: TRBJ2-1; D: TRBD1; V: TRBV9; size: -; CDR3: CASSASGTGPHEQFF; DNA: TGTGCCAGCAGCGCCTCCGGGACAGGTCCCCATGAGCAGTTCTTC
J: TRBJ1-4; D: TRBD1; V: TRBV28; size: many; CDR3: CASSLTGNNEKLFF; DNA: TGTGCCAGCAGCTTGACAGGGAATAATGAAAAACTGTTTTTT
J: TRBJ2-5; D: TRBD1; V: TRBV6-5; size: many; CDR3: CASSYKGARAETQYF; DNA: TGTGCCAGCAGTTACAAGGGGGCGCGGGCAGAGACCCAGTACTTC
J: TRBJ2-3; D: -; V: TRBV28; size: many; CDR3: CASNQQSTDTQYF; DNA: TGTGCCAGCAACCAACAGAGCACAGATACGCAGTATTTT
J: TRBJ2-7; D: -; V: TRBV27; size: many; CDR3: CASSSPGRALYEQYF; DNA: TGTGCCAGCAGTTCCCCGGGCAGGGCCCTCTACGAGCAGTACTTC
J: TRBJ2-5; D: -; V: TRBV20-1; size: many; CDR3: CSVTGAGRETQYF; DNA: TGCAGTGTCACCGGGGCAGGGAGGGAGACCCAGTACTTC
J: TRBJ2-1; D: TRBD2; V: TRBV20-1; size: many; CDR3: CSARDILAGGYEQFF; DNA: TGCAGTGCTAGAGATATACTAGCGGGGGGATATGAGCAGTTCTTC
J: TRBJ2-1; D: -; V: TRBV11-3; size: -; CDR3: CASSLDTWQKSSYNEQFF; DNA: TGTGCCAGCAGCTTAGATACATGGCAGAAGAGCTCCTACAATGAGCAGTTCTTC
J: TRBJ1-3; D: -; V: TRBV6-1; size: many; CDR3: CASSARKGGYGNTIYF; DNA: TGTGCCAGCAGTGCCCGGAAGGGGGGCTATGGAAACACCATATATTTT
J: TRBJ1-1; D: -; V: TRBV9; size: -; CDR3: CASSVVFSNTEAFF; DNA: TGTGCCAGCAGCGTGGTGTTTTCGAACACTGAAGCTTTCTTT
J: TRBJ1-5; D: -; V: TRBV24-1; size: few; CDR3: CATSDSRQGGNQPQHF; DNA: TGTGCCACCAGTGATTCCAGGCAGGGAGGGAATCAGCCCCAGCATTTT
J: TRBJ2-7; D: -; V: TRBV18; size: many; CDR3: CASSPLVQGDEQYF; DNA: TGTGCCAGCTCACCCCTAGTCCAGGGTGACGAGCAGTACTTC
J: TRBJ2-5; D: -; V: TRBV18; size: many; CDR3: CASSPPGTAPPETQYF; DNA: TGTGCCAGCTCACCACCCGGGACGGCGCCCCCAGAGACCCAGTACTTC
J: TRBJ1-1; D: TRBD1; V: TRBV4-1; size: -; CDR3: CASSRIQHGTGGGTEAFF; DNA: TGCGCCAGCAGCCGAATTCAACATGGGACAGGGGGCGGCACTGAAGCTTTCTTT
J: TRBJ2-3; D: TRBD1; V: TRBV5-1; size: many; CDR3: CASKGQGSSDTQYF; DNA: TGCGCCAGCAAGGGACAGGGGTCCTCAGATACGCAGTATTTT
J: TRBJ1-3; D: -; V: TRBV10-3; size: few; CDR3: CASSPSNTIYF; DNA: TGTGCCAGCTCACCCTCGAACACCATATATTTT
J: TRBJ1-1; D: TRBD1; V: TRBV27; size: -; CDR3: CASKLGQDEAFF; DNA: TGTGCCAGCAAATTAGGACAGGATGAAGCTTTCTTT
J: TRBJ1-1; D: -; V: TRBV6-2/TRBV6-3; size: few; CDR3: CASSYPGSRAFF; DNA: TGTGCCAGCAGTTACCCCGGGTCTCGAGCTTTCTTT
J: TRBJ1-1; D: -; V: TRBV28; size: many; CDR3: CASSLDGLLNTEAFF; DNA: TGTGCCAGCAGCCTGGACGGATTATTGAACACTGAAGCTTTCTTT
J: TRBJ1-3; D: -; V: TRBV20-1; size: once; CDR3: CSARDDRRYSGNTIYF; DNA: TGCAGTGCTAGAGACGACAGGCGCTACTCTGGAAACACCATATATTTT
J: TRBJ2-3; D: -; V: TRBV9; size: few; CDR3: CASNSGTRYTQYF; DNA: TGTGCCAGCAACTCCGGGACCAGGTATACGCAGTATTTT
J: TRBJ1-5; D: TRBD1; V: TRBV20-1; size: many; CDR3: CSATSTGGDQPQHF; DNA: TGCAGTGCTACTTCGACAGGGGGCGATCAGCCCCAGCATTTT
J: TRBJ2-1; D: TRBD2; V: TRBV10-3; size: many; CDR3: CAISEYGLETNEQFF; DNA: TGTGCCATCAGTGAGTACGGACTAGAAACCAATGAGCAGTTCTTC
J: TRBJ1-1; D: TRBD1; V: TRBV2; size: many; CDR3: CASMGPGGLGTEAFF; DNA: TGTGCCAGCATGGGGCCAGGGGGGCTGGGCACTGAAGCTTTCTTT
J: TRBJ1-1; D: -; V: TRBV6-9; size: few; CDR3: CASSYRGPTSTEAFF; DNA: TGTGCCAGCAGTTACCGGGGCCCGACATCAACTGAAGCTTTCTTT
J: TRBJ2-5; D: TRBD2; V: TRBV4-1; size: many; CDR3: CASSQDILAGDQETQYF; DNA: TGCGCCAGCAGCCAAGATATCCTAGCGGGGGACCAAGAGACCCAGTACTTC
J: TRBJ1-1; D: TRBD1; V: TRBV11-3; size: -; CDR3: CASSLTGGVSEAFF; DNA: TGTGCCAGCAGCCTGACAGGGGGCGTCTCTGAAGCTTTCTTT
J: TRBJ2-7; D: -; V: TRBV28; size: many; CDR3: CASKAGYEQYF; DNA: TGTGCCTCTAAGGCTGGATACGAGCAGTACTTC
J: TRBJ2-5; D: -; V: TRBV18; size: many; CDR3: CASSPGRVQETQYF; DNA: TGTGCCAGCTCACCGGGCAGGGTCCAAGAGACCCAGTACTTC
J: TRBJ2-1; D: TRBD2; V: TRBV5-4; size: -; CDR3: CASSKRGGAYNEQFF; DNA: TGTGCCAGCAGCAAGCGGGGGGGCGCCTACAATGAGCAGTTCTTC
J: TRBJ2-1; D: TRBD2; V: TRBV14; size: few; CDR3: CASSPDRGGSHNEQFF; DNA: TGTGCCAGCAGCCCTGACCGGGGGGGCTCCCACAATGAGCAGTTCTTC
J: TRBJ2-7; D: TRBD2; V: TRBV11-3; size: once; CDR3: CASRPLAGAYEQYF; DNA: TGTGCCAGCAGACCACTAGCGGGGGCCTACGAGCAGTACTTC
J: TRBJ1-6; D: TRBD1; V: TRBV20-1; size: many; CDR3: CRGEGGGYNSPLHF; DNA: TGCAGGGGAGAAGGGGGCGGCTATAATTCACCCCTCCACTTT
J: TRBJ1-2; D: -; V: TRBV10-3; size: -; CDR3: CAISEYRNYGYTF; DNA: TGTGCCATCAGTGAGTACAGAAACTATGGCTACACCTTC
J: TRBJ2-2; D: -; V: TRBV10-3; size: many; CDR3: CAISVIVQADTGELFF; DNA: TGTGCCATCAGTGTCATCGTACAGGCCGACACCGGGGAGCTGTTTTTT
J: TRBJ2-1; D: -; V: TRBV20-1; size: -; CDR3: CSARALTQYNEQFF; DNA: TGCAGTGCTAGAGCCCTCACCCAATACAATGAGCAGTTCTTC
J: TRBJ2-4; D: -; V: TRBV6-1; size: many; CDR3: CASSGGSKNIQYF; DNA: TGTGCCAGCAGTGGGGGTTCCAAAAACATTCAGTACTTC
J: TRBJ2-5; D: -; V: TRBV7-9; size: many; CDR3: CASSLRGIQETQYF; DNA: TGTGCCAGCAGCTTACGAGGAATCCAAGAGACCCAGTACTTC
J: TRBJ2-1; D: -; V: TRBV6-2/TRBV6-3; size: -; CDR3: CASSYSPRGAPYNEQFF; DNA: TGTGCCAGCAGTTACTCCCCCAGGGGGGCCCCTTACAATGAGCAGTTCTTC
J: TRBJ1-2; D: TRBD1; V: TRBV11-2; size: few; CDR3: CASSLGGGNSFGYTF; DNA: TGTGCCAGCAGCTTAGGAGGGGGCAATTCGTTTGGCTACACCTTC
J: TRBJ1-2; D: -; V: TRBV30; size: many; CDR3: CAWSTIANYGYTF; DNA: TGTGCCTGGAGTACGATAGCTAACTATGGCTACACCTTC
J: TRBJ2-3; D: TRBD2; V: TRBV7-2; size: few; CDR3: CASSSRAGGQDTQYF; DNA: TGTGCCAGCAGCTCGCGAGCGGGGGGGCAAGATACGCAGTATTTT